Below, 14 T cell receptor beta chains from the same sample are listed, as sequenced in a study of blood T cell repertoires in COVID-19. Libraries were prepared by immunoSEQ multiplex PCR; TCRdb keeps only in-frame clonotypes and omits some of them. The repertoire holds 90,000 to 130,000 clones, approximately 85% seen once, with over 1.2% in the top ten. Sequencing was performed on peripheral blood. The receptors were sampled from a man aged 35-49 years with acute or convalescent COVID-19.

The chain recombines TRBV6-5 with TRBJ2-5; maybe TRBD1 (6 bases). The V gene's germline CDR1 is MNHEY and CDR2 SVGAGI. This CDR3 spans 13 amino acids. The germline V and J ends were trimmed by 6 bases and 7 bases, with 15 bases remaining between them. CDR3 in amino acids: CASSFDRTRTQYF. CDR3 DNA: TGTGCCAGCAGCTTCGACAGGACACGGACCCAGTACTTC.

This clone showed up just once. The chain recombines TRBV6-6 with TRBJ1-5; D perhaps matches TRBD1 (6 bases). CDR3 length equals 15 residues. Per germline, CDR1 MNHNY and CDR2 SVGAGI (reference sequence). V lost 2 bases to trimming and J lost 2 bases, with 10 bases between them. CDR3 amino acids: CASSYGGRGNQPQHF. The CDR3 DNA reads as TGTGCCAGCAGTTACGGGGGCCGGGGCAATCAGCCCCAGCATTTT.

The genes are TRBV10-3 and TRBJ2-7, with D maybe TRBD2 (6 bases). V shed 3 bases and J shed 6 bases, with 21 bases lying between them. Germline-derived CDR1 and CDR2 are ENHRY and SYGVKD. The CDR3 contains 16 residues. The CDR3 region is CAISDPDASLGGEQYF. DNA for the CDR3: TGTGCCATCAGTGACCCCGATGCGAGCCTGGGGGGCGAGCAGTACTTC.

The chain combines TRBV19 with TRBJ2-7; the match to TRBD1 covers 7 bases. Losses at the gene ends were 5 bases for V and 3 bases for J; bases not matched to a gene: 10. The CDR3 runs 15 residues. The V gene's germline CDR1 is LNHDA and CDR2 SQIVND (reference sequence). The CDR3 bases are TGTGCCAGTAGTCGTCCCGGGACAGTTTTCTACGAGCAGTACTTC. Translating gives CASSRPGTVFYEQYF.

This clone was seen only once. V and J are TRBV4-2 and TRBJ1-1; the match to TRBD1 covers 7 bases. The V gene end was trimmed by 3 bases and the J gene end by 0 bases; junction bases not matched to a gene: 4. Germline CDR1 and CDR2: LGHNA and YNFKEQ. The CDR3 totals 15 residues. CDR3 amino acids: CASSQDRRMNTEAFF. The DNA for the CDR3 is TGTGCCAGCAGCCAGGACAGGCGGATGAACACTGAAGCTTTCTTT.

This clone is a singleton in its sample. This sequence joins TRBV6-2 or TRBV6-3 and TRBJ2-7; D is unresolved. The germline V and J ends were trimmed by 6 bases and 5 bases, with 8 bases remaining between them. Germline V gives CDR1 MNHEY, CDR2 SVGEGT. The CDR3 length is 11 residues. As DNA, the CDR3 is TGTGCCAGCAGCCCCCTCCACGAGCAGTACTTC. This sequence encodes CASSPLHEQYF.

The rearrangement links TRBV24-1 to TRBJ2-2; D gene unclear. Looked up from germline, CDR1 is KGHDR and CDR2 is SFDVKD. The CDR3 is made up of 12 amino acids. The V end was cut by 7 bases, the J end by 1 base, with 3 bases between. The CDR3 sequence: CATSRNTGELFF. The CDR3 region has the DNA TGTGCCACCAGCCGGAACACCGGGGAGCTGTTTTTT.

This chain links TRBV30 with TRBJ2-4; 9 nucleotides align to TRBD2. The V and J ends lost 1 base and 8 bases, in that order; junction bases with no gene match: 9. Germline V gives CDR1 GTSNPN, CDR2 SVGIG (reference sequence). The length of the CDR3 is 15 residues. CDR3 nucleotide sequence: TGTGCCTGGAGTGCCCTAGCGGGGTCCCTAGACATTCAGTACTTC. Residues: CAWSALAGSLDIQYF. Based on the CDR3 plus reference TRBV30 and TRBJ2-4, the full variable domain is SQTIHQWPATLVQPVGSPLSLECTVEGTSNPNLYWYRQAAGRGLQLLFYSVGIGQISSEVPQNLSASRPQDRQFILSSKKLLLSDSGFYLCAWSALAGSLDIQYFGAGTRLSVL.

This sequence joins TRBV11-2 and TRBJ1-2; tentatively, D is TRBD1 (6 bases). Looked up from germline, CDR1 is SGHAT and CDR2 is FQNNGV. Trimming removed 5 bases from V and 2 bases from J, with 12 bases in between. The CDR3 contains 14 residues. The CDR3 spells CASSRSGQNYGYTF. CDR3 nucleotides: TGTGCCAGCAGCCGATCGGGACAAAACTATGGCTACACCTTC.

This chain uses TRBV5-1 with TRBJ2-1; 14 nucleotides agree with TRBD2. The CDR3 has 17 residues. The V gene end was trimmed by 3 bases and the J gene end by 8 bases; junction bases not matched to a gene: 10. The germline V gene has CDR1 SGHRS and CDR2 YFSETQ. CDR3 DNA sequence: TGCGCCAGCAGCTCAGGCAGGACTAGCGGGAGGTTAGATGAGCAGTTCTTC. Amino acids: CASSSGRTSGRLDEQFF.

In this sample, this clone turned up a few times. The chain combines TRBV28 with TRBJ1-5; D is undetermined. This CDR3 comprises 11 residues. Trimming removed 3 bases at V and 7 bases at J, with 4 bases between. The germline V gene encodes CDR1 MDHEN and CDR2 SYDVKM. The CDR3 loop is CASSFGQPQHF. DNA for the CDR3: TGTGCCAGCAGTTTTGGCCAGCCCCAGCATTTT.

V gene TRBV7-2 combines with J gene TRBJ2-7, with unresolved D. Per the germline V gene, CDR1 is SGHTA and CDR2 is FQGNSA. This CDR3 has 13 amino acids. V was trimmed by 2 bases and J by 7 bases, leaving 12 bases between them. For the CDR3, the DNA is TGTGCCAGCAGCTTAACGGTTATCCGTGAGCAGTACTTC. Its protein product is CASSLTVIREQYF.

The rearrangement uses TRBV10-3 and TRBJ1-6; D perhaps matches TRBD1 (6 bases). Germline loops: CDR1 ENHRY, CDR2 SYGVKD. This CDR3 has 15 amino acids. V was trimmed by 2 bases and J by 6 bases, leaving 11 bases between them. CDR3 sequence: CAISETGQTNSPLHF. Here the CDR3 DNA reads TGTGCCATCAGTGAGACAGGACAGACTAATTCACCCCTCCACTTT.

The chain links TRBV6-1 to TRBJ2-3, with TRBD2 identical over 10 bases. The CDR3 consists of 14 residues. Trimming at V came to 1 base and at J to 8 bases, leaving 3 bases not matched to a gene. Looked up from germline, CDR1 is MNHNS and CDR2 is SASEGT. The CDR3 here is CASSEGLAGVTQYF. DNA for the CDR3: TGTGCCAGCAGTGAAGGCCTAGCGGGAGTTACGCAGTATTTT.